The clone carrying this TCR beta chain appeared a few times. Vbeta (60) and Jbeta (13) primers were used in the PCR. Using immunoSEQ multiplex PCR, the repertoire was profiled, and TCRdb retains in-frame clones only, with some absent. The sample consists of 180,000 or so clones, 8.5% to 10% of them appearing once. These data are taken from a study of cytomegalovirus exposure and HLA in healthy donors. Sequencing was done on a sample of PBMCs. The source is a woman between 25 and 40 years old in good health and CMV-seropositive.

CDR3 in amino acids: CATSLQGDQPQHF. CDR3 bases: TGTGCCACCAGCCTTCAAGGGGATCAGCCCCAGCATTTT. The chain has TRBV15 and TRBJ1-5; D perhaps matches TRBD1 (5 bases). The germline CDR1 and CDR2 sequences are LNHNV and YYDKDF (reference sequence). The V and J ends lost 5 bases and 5 bases respectively, with 10 bases between them. The CDR3 contains 13 residues.